The 5 T cell receptor beta chains listed next were all sequenced from one sample in a study of T cell responses to AZD1222 COVID-19 vaccine. Assay used: immunoSEQ multiplex PCR; TCRdb lists only in-frame clones, some missing. The sample has 100,000 or so clones; 87% are singletons. The starting material was peripheral blood, obtained on day 0 of AZD1222 vaccination. Receptors originate from an adult in good health.

The rearrangement links TRBV28 to TRBJ2-1, with unresolved D. Germline values: CDR1 MDHEN, CDR2 SYDVKM. This CDR3 is 12 amino acids long. V lost 4 bases and J lost 7, with 8 bases in between. CDR3 amino acids: CASSSDSNEQFF. DNA for the CDR3: TGTGCCAGCAGTTCCGATAGTAATGAGCAGTTCTTC.

The genes are TRBV28 and TRBJ1-5; 10 bases line up with TRBD1. After removal of 1 base from V and 0 bases from J, the junction contained 9 bases not matched to a gene. Germline V CDR1 and CDR2: MDHEN, SYDVKM. The CDR3 consists of 19 residues. In DNA, the CDR3 is TGTGCCAGCAGTTTATTAGCTCTCGGGACAGGGGTTAGCAATCAGCCCCAGCATTTT. It translates to CASSLLALGTGVSNQPQHF.

The chain links TRBV7-6 to TRBJ2-5; D unclear. The CDR3 loop spans 12 amino acids. The germline gives CDR1 SGHVS, CDR2 FNYEAQ. With 0 bases removed from V and 5 bases from J, the gap between germline ends came to 4 bases. The CDR3 sequence: CASSLAHETQYF. CDR3 coding DNA: TGTGCCAGCAGCTTAGCGCATGAGACCCAGTACTTC.

The chain recombines TRBV7-6 with TRBJ1-6; no firm D call. The CDR3 spans 14 residues. CDR1 is SGHVS, CDR2 FNYEAQ, per germline. V was clipped by 1 base and J by 6 bases, with 7 bases between them. The CDR3 nucleotides read TGTGCCAGCAGCTTAGTCGCGGGTAATTCACCCCTCCACTTT. Encoded protein: CASSLVAGNSPLHF.

This chain uses TRBV27 with TRBJ2-1; maybe TRBD2 (5 bases). Trimming cost V 5 bases and J 1 base, with 12 bases left between them. This CDR3 comprises 15 residues. Germline loops: CDR1 MNHEY, CDR2 SMNVEV (reference sequence). The DNA for the CDR3 is TGTGCCAGCAGTCCCGGACTGTTTTCCTACAATGAGCAGTTCTTC. It codes for CASSPGLFSYNEQFF.